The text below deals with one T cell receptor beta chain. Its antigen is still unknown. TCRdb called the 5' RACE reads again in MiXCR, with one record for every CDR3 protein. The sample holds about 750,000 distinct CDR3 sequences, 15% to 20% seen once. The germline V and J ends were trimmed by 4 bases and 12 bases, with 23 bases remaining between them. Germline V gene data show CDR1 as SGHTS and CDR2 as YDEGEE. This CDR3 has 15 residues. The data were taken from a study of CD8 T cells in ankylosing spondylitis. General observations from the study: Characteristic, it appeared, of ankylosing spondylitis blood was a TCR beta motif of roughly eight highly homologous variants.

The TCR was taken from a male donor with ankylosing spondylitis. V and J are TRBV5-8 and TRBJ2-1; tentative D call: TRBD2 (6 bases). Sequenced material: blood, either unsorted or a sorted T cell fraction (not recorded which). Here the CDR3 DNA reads TGTGCCAGCAGCAGAGGACTACAAGGCGGAGTCGGGCAGTTCTTC. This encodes CASSRGLQGGVGQFF. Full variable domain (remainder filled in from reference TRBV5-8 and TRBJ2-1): EAGVTQSPTHLIKTRGQQATLRCSPISGHTSVYWYQQALGLGLQFLLWYDEGEERNRGNFPPRFSGRQFPNYSSELNVNALELEDSALYLCASSRGLQGGVGQFFGPGTRLTVL.